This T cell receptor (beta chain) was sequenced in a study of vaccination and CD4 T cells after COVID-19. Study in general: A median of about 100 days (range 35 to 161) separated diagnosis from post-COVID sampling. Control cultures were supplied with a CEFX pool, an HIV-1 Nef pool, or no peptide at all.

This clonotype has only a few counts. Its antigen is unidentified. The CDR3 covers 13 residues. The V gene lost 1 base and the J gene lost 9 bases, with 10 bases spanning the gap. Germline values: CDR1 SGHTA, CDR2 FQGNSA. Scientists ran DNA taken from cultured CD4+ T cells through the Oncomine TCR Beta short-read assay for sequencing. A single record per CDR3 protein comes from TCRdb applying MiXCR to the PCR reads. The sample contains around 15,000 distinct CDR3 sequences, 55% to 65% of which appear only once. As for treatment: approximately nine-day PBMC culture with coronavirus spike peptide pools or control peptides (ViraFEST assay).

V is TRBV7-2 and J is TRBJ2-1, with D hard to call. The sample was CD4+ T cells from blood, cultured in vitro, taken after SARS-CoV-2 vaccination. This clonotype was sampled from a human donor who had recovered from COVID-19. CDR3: CASSLVPLGEQFF. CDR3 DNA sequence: TGTGCCAGCAGCTTAGTTCCTTTGGGTGAGCAGTTCTTC.